The 21 T cell receptor beta chains below were found in one sample sequenced in a study of T cell repertoires in cytomegalovirus infection. TCRdb re-analysed the reads in MiXCR, keeping a single row per CDR3 protein. The sample lists roughly 120,000 distinct CDR3 sequences, more than 30% occurring once. These receptors have no known antigen. The input for sequencing was CD8+ T cells from cultured PBMCs, taken from culture after CMV antigen stimulation. These receptors were taken from a human donor in good health (CMV status not recorded). Some clones in this sample may be carry-over from other donors' samples.

The chain recombines TRBV12-3 or TRBV12-4 with TRBJ1-5; TRBD1 matches at 7 bases. The CDR3 consists of 14 residues. The V and J ends lost 6 bases and 1 base, in that order; junction bases with no gene match: 3. The CDR3 coding sequence is TGTGCCAGCAGGAAACAGGGGAGCAATCAGCCCCAGCATTTT. Its protein product is CASRKQGSNQPQHF.

The rearrangement uses TRBV7-2 and TRBJ2-1, with unresolved D. In germline, CDR1 is SGHTA, CDR2 FQGNSA. Trimming removed 5 bases at V and 7 bases at J, with 12 bases between. This CDR3 comprises 13 residues. The CDR3 region has the DNA TGTGCCAGCAGCGACAAGGCAAGGAATGAGCAGTTCTTC. This codes for CASSDKARNEQFF.

In this sample, this clonotype turned up a few times. The chain recombines TRBV27 with TRBJ1-6; 9 nucleotides agree with TRBD1. CDR3 length: 16 residues. V dropped 2 bases and J dropped 10; count of bases not matched to a gene: 9. Germline CDR1 and CDR2: MNHEY and SMNVEV (reference sequence). CDR3 nucleotide sequence: TGTGCCAGCAGTTTACACACGACAGGGGGTTACTCACCCCTCCACTTT. Translation: CASSLHTTGGYSPLHF.

The chain couples TRBV27 to TRBJ1-5, with no clear D. The V end was cut by 2 bases, the J end by 3 bases, with 8 bases between. Germline V gives CDR1 MNHEY, CDR2 SMNVEV (reference sequence). The CDR3 consists of 14 residues. The CDR3 region is CASSLRGLNQPQHF. The DNA for the CDR3 is TGTGCCAGCAGTTTAAGAGGGCTCAATCAGCCCCAGCATTTT.

DNA of the CDR3: TGTGCCAGCAGCTTACCCGGACTTAACTATGGCTACACCTTC. Its translation is CASSLPGLNYGYTF. The rearrangement joins TRBV7-8 to TRBJ1-2, with D unclear. Trimming pared 2 bases from V and 1 base from J, leaving 8 bases between. The CDR3 has 14 residues. The germline V gene has CDR1 SGHVS and CDR2 FQNEAQ. Together with reference TRBV7-8 and TRBJ1-2, the CDR3 gives the full variable domain: GAGVSQSPRYKVAKRGQDVALRCDPISGHVSLFWYQQALGQGPEFLTYFQNEAQLDKSGLPSDRFFAERPEGSVSTLKIQRTQQEDSAVYLCASSLPGLNYGYTFGSGTRLTVV.

The gene calls are TRBV7-3 and TRBJ1-1; D gene ambiguous. The CDR3 totals 16 residues. V lost 2 bases, J lost 1 base, and 14 bases lay in between. Germline-derived CDR1 and CDR2 are SGHTA and FQGTGA. CDR3 nucleotide sequence: TGTGCCAGCAGCTTACGAGGTAGGCAGAAGAACACTGAAGCTTTCTTT. Translated, it gives CASSLRGRQKNTEAFF. Full variable domain (missing parts from reference TRBV7-3 and TRBJ1-1): GAGVSQTPSNKVTEKGKYVELRCDPISGHTALYWYRQSLGQGPEFLIYFQGTGAADDSGLPNDRFFAVRPEGSVSTLKIQRTERGDSAVYLCASSLRGRQKNTEAFFGQGTRLTVV.

In its sample, this clonotype was seen many times. This chain uses TRBV7-4 with TRBJ1-6; a weak D match, TRBD1 (5 bases). CDR1 and CDR2 from the germline V gene are SGHVT and SQSDAQ. Trimming left V 3 bases short and J 7 bases short, with 16 bases between. CDR3 length: 16 residues. CDR3 loop: CASSFYAGRGNSPLHF. In DNA, the CDR3 is TGTGCCAGCAGCTTCTACGCGGGGCGTGGGAATTCACCCCTCCACTTT. Full variable domain (rest looked up from reference TRBV7-4 and TRBJ1-6): GAGVSQSPRYKVAKRGRDVALRCDSISGHVTLYWYRQTLGQGSEVLTYSQSDAQRDKSGRPSGRFSAERPERSVSTLKIQRTEQGDSAVYLCASSFYAGRGNSPLHFGNGTRLTVT.

The CDR3: CSARAFRVGETQYF. The DNA for the CDR3 is TGCAGTGCTAGAGCCTTCAGGGTAGGAGAGACCCAGTACTTC. The rearrangement joins TRBV20-1 to TRBJ2-5; TRBD1 is a possible D gene (5 bases). The CDR3 is 14 residues long. Germline V gene lookup returns CDR1 DFQATT and CDR2 SNEGSKA (reference sequence). The V and J ends lost 1 base and 4 bases respectively, with 13 bases between them.

This clonotype has only a few counts. The chain carries TRBV14 and TRBJ2-2; TRBD2 aligns across 11 bases. J was trimmed by 6 bases and V by 6 bases; bases with no gene match: 6. The CDR3 loop spans 15 amino acids. Looked up from germline, CDR1 is SGHDN and CDR2 is FVKESK. The CDR3 nucleotides are TGTGCCAGCAGTCCCTGGACTAGCGGGCCCGGGGAGCTGTTTTTT. It is translated as CASSPWTSGPGELFF.

In its sample, this clonotype was seen a few times. The chain joins TRBV7-6 to TRBJ1-1; D is unresolved. Trimming cost V 5 bases and J 2 bases, with 18 bases left between them. This CDR3 region has 16 residues. CDR1 and CDR2 (germline): SGHVS, FNYEAQ. CDR3 DNA sequence: TGTGCCAGCAGCCCTGAAAGGATCAAAAGAAACACTGAAGCTTTCTTT. Its protein is CASSPERIKRNTEAFF.

This clonotype was counted many times. V gene TRBV3-1 combines with J gene TRBJ1-4, with D maybe TRBD1 (6 bases). V was clipped by 4 bases and J by 5 bases, with 14 bases between them. The CDR3 spans 15 residues. Germline V CDR1 and CDR2: LGHDT, YNNKEL (reference sequence). In nucleotides, the CDR3 is TGTGCCAGCAGCCCCGAGGGGGAGCGGAATGAAAAACTGTTTTTT. This gives the protein CASSPEGERNEKLFF.

The J gene is TRBJ2-3, the V gene TRBV27; 8 bases line up with TRBD1. In germline, CDR1 is MNHEY, CDR2 SMNVEV (reference sequence). The trim removed 3 bases at V and 0 bases at J, leaving 11 bases unmatched. This CDR3 has 18 residues. DNA of the CDR3: TGTGCCAGCAGTTTGGTAACACAGGGGGAAGGGAGCACAGATACGCAGTATTTT. It yields the protein CASSLVTQGEGSTDTQYF.

DNA for the CDR3: TGTGCCAGCAGCATCACCAGGGGTCCCCATTCACCCCTCCACTTT. Translated: CASSITRGPHSPLHF. The rearrangement links TRBV7-6 to TRBJ1-6, with D maybe TRBD1 (6 bases). V was cut by 5 bases and J by 8 bases, with 16 bases left in between. CDR1 is SGHVS, CDR2 FNYEAQ, per germline. The CDR3 contains 15 residues.

This clonotype came up a few times. V and J are TRBV4-1 and TRBJ2-1; 8 positions agree with TRBD2. This CDR3 spans 17 amino acids. With 0 bases clipped from V and 5 bases from J, the junction kept 9 bases outside the gene matches. Germline V gives CDR1 MGHRA, CDR2 YSYEKL. CDR3 nucleotides: TGCGCCAGCAGCCAAGATCCTAGCGGGCCTCGGCACAATGAGCAGTTCTTC. Translating it yields CASSQDPSGPRHNEQFF.

CDR3 region: CSVRTGAPSGELFF. The CDR3 coding sequence is TGCAGCGTTCGGACGGGGGCGCCCTCAGGGGAGCTGTTTTTT. The chain is built from TRBV29-1 and TRBJ2-2; D possibly uses TRBD1 or TRBD2 (6 bases each). The length of the CDR3 is 14 residues. Germline V gene lookup returns CDR1 SQVTM and CDR2 ANQGSEA. V was pared by 5 bases and J by 8 bases, with 18 bases between.

This clonotype was detected only a few times. The rearrangement joins TRBV4-3 to TRBJ2-7; the D gene could be TRBD1 or TRBD2 (5 bases each). Germline V lookup: CDR1 LGHNA, CDR2 YSLEER. V shed 4 bases and J shed 6 bases, with 13 bases lying between them. The CDR3 length is 13 residues. The CDR3 region is CASSRTGTLEQYF. In DNA form, the CDR3 reads TGCGCCAGCAGCCGTACCGGGACCCTCGAGCAGTACTTC.

The chain joins TRBV15 to TRBJ1-1; tentative D call: TRBD1 (5 bases). Trimming stripped 0 bases from V and 7 bases from J, with 9 bases between. CDR3 length: 13 residues. From germline, CDR1 is LNHNV and CDR2 YYDKDF (reference sequence). The CDR3 region has the DNA TGTGCCACCAGCAGAGATATGGGGGGTGAAGCTTTCTTT. This translates into CATSRDMGGEAFF.

The chain employs TRBV2 and TRBJ1-1; no definite D call. Between the trimmed V and J ends, which lost 8 bases and 8 bases, there was a span of 12 bases. This CDR3 has 11 residues. Germline CDR1 is SNHLY and CDR2 is FYNNEI. The CDR3: CASERSEEAFF. The CDR3 nucleotides read TGTGCCAGCGAGAGGTCCGAGGAAGCTTTCTTT.

This clonotype was counted at least ten times. The genes are TRBV7-2 and TRBJ1-6, with D perhaps TRBD1 (5 bases). CDR1 and CDR2 (germline): SGHTA, FQGNSA. The CDR3 loop spans 17 amino acids. Between the trimmed V and J ends, which lost 5 bases and 3 bases, there was a span of 17 bases. The CDR3 region is CASSQHPGTFYNSPLHF. The CDR3 nucleotides are TGTGCCAGCAGCCAACACCCCGGGACGTTCTATAATTCACCCCTCCACTTT.

The genes are TRBV4-3 and TRBJ1-1; the D is unclear. This CDR3 comprises 15 residues. In germline, CDR1 is LGHNA, CDR2 YSLEER. V lost 1 base to trimming and J lost 2 bases, with 11 bases between them. The CDR3 sequence is CASSQGPWDNTEAFF. The CDR3 nucleotides are TGCGCCAGCAGCCAAGGACCGTGGGATAACACTGAAGCTTTCTTT.

This clonotype showed up many times. J is TRBJ2-1 and V is TRBV25-1; 8 bases align to TRBD2. J gave up 0 bases and V 8 bases, and 3 bases lay outside the gene matches. The germline V gene encodes CDR1 MGHDK and CDR2 SYGVNS. The CDR3 spans 14 residues. The CDR3 is CASPRGGSYNEQFF. For the CDR3, the DNA is TGTGCCAGCCCCCGGGGGGGCTCCTACAATGAGCAGTTCTTC.